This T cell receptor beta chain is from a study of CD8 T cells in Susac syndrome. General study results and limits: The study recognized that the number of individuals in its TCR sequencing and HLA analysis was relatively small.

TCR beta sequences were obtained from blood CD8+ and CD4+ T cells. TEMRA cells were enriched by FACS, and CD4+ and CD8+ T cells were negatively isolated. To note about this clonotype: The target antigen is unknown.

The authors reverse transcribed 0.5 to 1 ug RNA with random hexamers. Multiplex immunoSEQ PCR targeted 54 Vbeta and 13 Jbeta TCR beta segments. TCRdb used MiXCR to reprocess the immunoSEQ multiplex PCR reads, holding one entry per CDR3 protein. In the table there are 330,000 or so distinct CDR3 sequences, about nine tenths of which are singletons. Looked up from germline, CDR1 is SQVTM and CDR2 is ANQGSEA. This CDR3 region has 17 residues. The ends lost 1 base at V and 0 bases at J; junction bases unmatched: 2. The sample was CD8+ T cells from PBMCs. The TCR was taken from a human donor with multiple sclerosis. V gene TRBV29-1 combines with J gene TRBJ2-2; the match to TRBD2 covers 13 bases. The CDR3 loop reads CSVEVLAGGANTGELFF. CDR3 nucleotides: TGCAGCGTTGAAGTACTAGCGGGAGGGGCGAACACCGGGGAGCTGTTTTTT.